A selection of T cell receptor beta chains follows, all from one sample in a study of response to subunit inactivated influenza vaccine. TCRdb called the RT-PCR reads again in MiXCR, with one record for every CDR3 protein. The repertoire has a few hundred thousand distinct CDR3 sequences, roughly 15% of them found once; the top ten carry around 10%. Sequenced here: PBMCs from blood, sampled about 12 days after vaccination. The receptors were gathered from a man in his forties or fifties who received an inactivated influenza vaccine. CDR3s include the opening cysteine and the closing phenylalanine or tryptophan. D genes are given only for firm matches. The size field is filled for only some rows; it gives once, few, many or a size class.

size,V,D,J,CDR3,DNA
NA,TRBV12-3/TRBV12-4,NA,TRBJ2-7,CASSFVGVEQYF,TGTGCCAGCAGTTTTGTAGGGGTCGAGCAGTACTTC
many,TRBV12-3/TRBV12-4,TRBD1,TRBJ1-5,CASSLGTGVQPQHF,TGTGCCAGCAGTTTGGGGACAGGGGTTCAGCCCCAGCATTTT
few,TRBV6-2/TRBV6-3,NA,TRBJ2-7,CASLTTGESYEQYF,TGTGCCAGCCTAACTACAGGAGAATCCTACGAGCAGTACTTC
NA,TRBV14,TRBD1,TRBJ2-5,CASSPRTGGKETQYF,TGTGCCAGCAGCCCTAGGACAGGAGGAAAAGAGACCCAGTACTTC
NA,TRBV20-1,TRBD1,TRBJ1-5,CSARKTTGSGQPQHF,TGCAGTGCTCGGAAAACGACAGGGTCCGGTCAGCCCCAGCATTTT
few,TRBV6-1,NA,TRBJ1-5,CATGGGISGQPQHF,TGTGCCACTGGGGGGGGGATTAGCGGTCAGCCCCAGCATTTT
NA,TRBV20-1,TRBD2,TRBJ2-2,CSASAGRPNTGELFF,TGCAGTGCTAGCGCCGGGAGGCCTAACACCGGGGAGCTGTTTTTT
NA,TRBV15,NA,TRBJ2-1,CATSRDTNNEQFF,TGTGCCACCAGCCGGGACACTAACAATGAGCAGTTCTTC
NA,TRBV7-9,NA,TRBJ2-6,CATSLGGNSGANVLTF,TGTGCCACCTCTTTGGGGGGAAACTCTGGGGCCAACGTCCTGACTTTC
NA,TRBV12-3/TRBV12-4,TRBD2,TRBJ2-1,CASSPWISGAANEQFF,TGTGCCAGCAGTCCTTGGATTAGCGGGGCGGCCAATGAGCAGTTCTTC
NA,TRBV6-5,NA,TRBJ1-1,CASSYSASGTPDPEAFF,TGTGCCAGCAGTTACTCGGCTAGCGGGACTCCCGATCCTGAAGCTTTCTTT
NA,TRBV5-8,TRBD2,TRBJ2-1,CASSFRPAGYNEQFF,TGTGCCAGCAGCTTTAGGCCAGCGGGATACAATGAGCAGTTCTTC
NA,TRBV20-1,NA,TRBJ2-3,CSARDNPQDTQYF,TGCAGTGCTAGAGACAACCCCCAAGATACGCAGTATTTT
few,TRBV6-2/TRBV6-3,NA,TRBJ2-7,CASSHLISYEQYF,TGTGCCAGCAGTCATCTCATTTCCTACGAGCAGTACTTC
NA,TRBV29-1,NA,TRBJ2-1,CSVGSGSRNNEQFF,TGCAGCGTCGGGTCCGGGAGCAGAAACAATGAGCAGTTCTTC
many,TRBV29-1,NA,TRBJ1-2,CSVEDPPQDGYTF,TGCAGCGTTGAAGACCCTCCCCAAGATGGCTACACCTTC
NA,TRBV6-6,TRBD1,TRBJ2-5,CASSYKTGGDTTQYF,TGTGCCAGCAGTTACAAGACAGGGGGCGATACGACCCAGTACTTC
NA,TRBV4-3,NA,TRBJ2-2,CASSQDVPNTGELFF,TGCGCCAGCAGCCAAGATGTCCCGAACACCGGGGAGCTGTTTTTT
NA,TRBV3-1,NA,TRBJ2-1,CASSQEWSTRDEQFF,TGTGCCAGCAGCCAAGAATGGTCCACTAGGGATGAGCAGTTCTTC
few,TRBV24-1,NA,TRBJ2-5,CATSDTSGSPQETQYF,TGTGCCACCAGTGATACGAGCGGGTCACCTCAAGAGACCCAGTACTTC
few,TRBV4-3,NA,TRBJ2-1,CASSQDRGVNNEQFF,TGCGCCAGCAGCCAAGATAGGGGCGTTAACAATGAGCAGTTCTTC
few,TRBV11-2,NA,TRBJ1-1,CASRKTESTEAFF,TGTGCCAGCAGAAAGACGGAGTCCACTGAAGCTTTCTTT
NA,TRBV5-1,TRBD2,TRBJ2-1,CASSLAGFSGSVDEQFF,TGCGCCAGCAGCTTGGCCGGGTTTAGCGGGAGTGTCGATGAGCAGTTCTTC
few,TRBV4-2,NA,TRBJ2-7,CASSQDPRGTYEQYF,TGTGCCAGCAGCCAAGATCCCCGGGGGACCTACGAGCAGTACTTC
many,TRBV4-1,TRBD1,TRBJ2-7,CASSQEVRTGTIGEQYF,TGCGCCAGCAGCCAAGAAGTCCGGACAGGGACGATTGGGGAGCAGTACTTC
few,TRBV10-3,NA,TRBJ2-5,CAISESVALRRDETQYF,TGTGCCATCAGTGAGTCTGTCGCGTTGAGAAGGGACGAGACCCAGTACTTC
NA,TRBV2,NA,TRBJ2-1,CASRGSDLNNEQFF,TGTGCCAGCAGAGGTAGTGACTTAAACAATGAGCAGTTCTTC